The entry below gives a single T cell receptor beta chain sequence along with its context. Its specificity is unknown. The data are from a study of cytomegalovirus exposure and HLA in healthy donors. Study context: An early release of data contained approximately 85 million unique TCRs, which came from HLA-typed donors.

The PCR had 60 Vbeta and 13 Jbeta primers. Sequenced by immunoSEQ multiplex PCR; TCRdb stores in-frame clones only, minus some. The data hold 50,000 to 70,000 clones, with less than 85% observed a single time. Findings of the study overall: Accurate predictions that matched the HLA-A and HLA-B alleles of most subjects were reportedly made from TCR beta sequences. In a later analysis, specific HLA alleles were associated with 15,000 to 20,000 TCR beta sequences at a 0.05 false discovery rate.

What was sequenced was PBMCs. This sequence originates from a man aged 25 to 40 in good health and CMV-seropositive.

The CDR3 reads CASSKGQLGGEQYF. The CDR3 DNA reads as TGTGCCAGCAGCAAGGGACAGCTTGGGGGCGAGCAGTACTTC. The chain couples TRBV7-6 to TRBJ2-7; 7 nucleotides align to TRBD1. The CDR3 sequence is 14 residues long. Trimming cost V 5 bases and J 6 bases; bases outside gene matches: 10. Germline lookup yields CDR1 SGHVS and CDR2 FNYEAQ.